This is a list of T cell receptor beta chains from one sample in a study of cytomegalovirus exposure and HLA in healthy donors. Only in-frame clones appear in the TCRdb table, and some are missing; sequencing was by immunoSEQ multiplex PCR. The sample lists some 180,000 clones; 75% were seen once. Material for sequencing was PBMCs. These receptors all come from a male donor in good health and CMV-seronegative. Both conserved end residues are part of each CDR3. The D gene is left open where the match is weak. Only part of the rows carry a size: once, few, many, or a class if the clone is expanded.

abundance: .; d_gene: .; v_gene: TRBV6-1; j_gene: TRBJ1-1; CDR3nt: TGTGCCAGCAGTGATCAGGGCGGGGCAAACACTGAAGCTTTCTTT; CDR3aa: CASSDQGGANTEAFF
abundance: .; d_gene: .; v_gene: TRBV27; j_gene: TRBJ1-5; CDR3nt: TGTGCCAGCAGTTTGGGGTTCCAATCAGGGATCCCCCAGCATTTT; CDR3aa: CASSLGFQSGIPQHF
abundance: .; d_gene: .; v_gene: TRBV29-1; j_gene: TRBJ2-5; CDR3nt: TGCAGCGTTCGTCGGGGATCCGTAGAGACCCAGTACTTC; CDR3aa: CSVRRGSVETQYF
abundance: .; d_gene: .; v_gene: TRBV7-2; j_gene: TRBJ1-3; CDR3nt: TGTGCCAGCAGCTTATCTTTCTTTGGCCAGGGAAACACCATATATTTT; CDR3aa: CASSLSFFGQGNTIYF
abundance: .; d_gene: .; v_gene: TRBV27; j_gene: TRBJ1-5; CDR3nt: TGTGCCAGCAGTTTATCGGGCGATCGGCCCCAGCATTTT; CDR3aa: CASSLSGDRPQHF
abundance: .; d_gene: .; v_gene: TRBV19; j_gene: TRBJ2-1; CDR3nt: TGTGCCAGTAGTATAGGGACAGTCAATGAGCAGTTCTTC; CDR3aa: CASSIGTVNEQFF
abundance: .; d_gene: TRBD2; v_gene: TRBV30; j_gene: TRBJ2-5; CDR3nt: TGTGCCTGGAGGGACTCACCGGGACTAGGATTGGGGGAAGAGACCCAGTACTTC; CDR3aa: CAWRDSPGLGLGEETQYF
abundance: .; d_gene: .; v_gene: TRBV6-5; j_gene: TRBJ1-5; CDR3nt: TGTGCCAGCAGTTACTCGGGCAGGAGCAATCAGCCCCAGCATTTT; CDR3aa: CASSYSGRSNQPQHF
abundance: .; d_gene: .; v_gene: TRBV6-1; j_gene: TRBJ2-1; CDR3nt: TGTGCCAGCAGCGAACAGACTGGCCGGATCTCCTACAATGAGCAGTTCTTC; CDR3aa: CASSEQTGRISYNEQFF
abundance: .; d_gene: TRBD1; v_gene: TRBV6-5; j_gene: TRBJ2-7; CDR3nt: TGTGCCAGCAGAAAGACAGGGGTCGTATACGAGCAGTACTTC; CDR3aa: CASRKTGVVYEQYF
abundance: .; d_gene: TRBD1; v_gene: TRBV28; j_gene: TRBJ1-2; CDR3nt: TGTGCCAGCAGTTCCCGACAGGGGCAGGGCTACACCTTC; CDR3aa: CASSSRQGQGYTF
abundance: .; d_gene: TRBD2; v_gene: TRBV27; j_gene: TRBJ2-3; CDR3nt: TGTGCCAGCAGTCCCCCCGGACTAGCGGGAGTAGATACGCAGTATTTT; CDR3aa: CASSPPGLAGVDTQYF
abundance: .; d_gene: .; v_gene: TRBV28; j_gene: TRBJ2-3; CDR3nt: TGTGCCAGCAGTTCAGGGGGACTAGGGCTCACAGATACGCAGTATTTT; CDR3aa: CASSSGGLGLTDTQYF
abundance: .; d_gene: .; v_gene: TRBV4-2; j_gene: TRBJ1-4; CDR3nt: TGTGCCAGCAGCCAAGGGGCCTCTAATGAAAAACTGTTTTTT; CDR3aa: CASSQGASNEKLFF
abundance: once; d_gene: TRBD2; v_gene: TRBV6-1; j_gene: TRBJ2-3; CDR3nt: TGTGCCAGCAGTTCTAGCGGGGAAAGCACAGATACGCAGTATTTT; CDR3aa: CASSSSGESTDTQYF
abundance: .; d_gene: .; v_gene: TRBV19; j_gene: TRBJ1-1; CDR3nt: TGTGCCAGTAGTCTTAAGCAGGGTACAGGGACTGAAGCTTTCTTT; CDR3aa: CASSLKQGTGTEAFF
abundance: .; d_gene: .; v_gene: TRBV6-5; j_gene: TRBJ1-4; CDR3nt: TGTGCCAGCAGTTACGACCACAGGTCAACTAATGAAAAACTGTTTTTT; CDR3aa: CASSYDHRSTNEKLFF
abundance: few; d_gene: TRBD2; v_gene: TRBV28; j_gene: TRBJ2-3; CDR3nt: TGTGCCAGCAGATTACCGTTAGCGGGAGGCCCCTCTAGCACAGATACGCAGTATTTT; CDR3aa: CASRLPLAGGPSSTDTQYF
abundance: .; d_gene: .; v_gene: TRBV5-8; j_gene: TRBJ1-1; CDR3nt: TGTGCCAGCACCCGGACATACACGAACACTGAAGCTTTCTTT; CDR3aa: CASTRTYTNTEAFF
abundance: .; d_gene: TRBD1; v_gene: TRBV10-3; j_gene: TRBJ1-5; CDR3nt: TGTGCCGCGGGACAGGGGGAACGGCCCCAGCATTTT; CDR3aa: CAAGQGERPQHF
abundance: .; d_gene: .; v_gene: TRBV5-6; j_gene: TRBJ2-7; CDR3nt: TGTGCCAGCAGCTTCGGACACTTTGCCTACGAGCAGTACTTC; CDR3aa: CASSFGHFAYEQYF
abundance: .; d_gene: TRBD2; v_gene: TRBV28; j_gene: TRBJ2-1; CDR3nt: TGTGCCAGCAGCACCGGGACTAGGATTCGCAATGAGCAGTTCTTC; CDR3aa: CASSTGTRIRNEQFF
abundance: few; d_gene: .; v_gene: TRBV30; j_gene: TRBJ1-5; CDR3nt: TGTGCCTGGAGTACGGAGCCCATGACCCAGCATTTT; CDR3aa: CAWSTEPMTQHF
abundance: .; d_gene: TRBD2; v_gene: TRBV30; j_gene: TRBJ2-1; CDR3nt: TGTGCCTGGGGAGCGGGAGGCGGAGACAATGAGCAGTTCTTC; CDR3aa: CAWGAGGGDNEQFF
abundance: .; d_gene: TRBD1; v_gene: TRBV4-2; j_gene: TRBJ2-1; CDR3nt: TGTGCCAGCAGCCTTGTTGGGGGGACAGGGTCCAATGAGCAGTTCTTC; CDR3aa: CASSLVGGTGSNEQFF
abundance: .; d_gene: .; v_gene: TRBV21-1; j_gene: TRBJ2-7; CDR3nt: TGTGCCAGCAGCGAGGGACTAGCGGGGGGGCCGTACGAGCAGTACTTC; CDR3aa: CASSEGLAGGPYEQYF
abundance: .; d_gene: TRBD1; v_gene: TRBV15; j_gene: TRBJ2-5; CDR3nt: TGTGCCACCAGCGGAACTACAGGGGGAGAGACCCAGTACTTC; CDR3aa: CATSGTTGGETQYF